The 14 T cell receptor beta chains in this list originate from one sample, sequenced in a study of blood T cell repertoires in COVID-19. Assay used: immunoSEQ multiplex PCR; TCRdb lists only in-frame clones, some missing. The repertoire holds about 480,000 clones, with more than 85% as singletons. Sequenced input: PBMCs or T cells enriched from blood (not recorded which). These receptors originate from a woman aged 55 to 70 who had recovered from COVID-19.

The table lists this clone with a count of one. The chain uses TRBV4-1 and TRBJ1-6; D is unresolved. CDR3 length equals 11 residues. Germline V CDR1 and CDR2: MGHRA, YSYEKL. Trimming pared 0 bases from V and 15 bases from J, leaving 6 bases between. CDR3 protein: CASSQDRGLHF. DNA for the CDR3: TGCGCCAGCAGCCAAGATCGAGGCCTCCACTTT.

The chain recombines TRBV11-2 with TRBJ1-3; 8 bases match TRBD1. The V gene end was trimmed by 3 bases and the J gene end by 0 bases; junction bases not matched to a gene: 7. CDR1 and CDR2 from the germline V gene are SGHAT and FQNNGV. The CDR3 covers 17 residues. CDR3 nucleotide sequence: TGTGCCAGCAGCTTTATGAGGACAGGGAGCTCTGGAAACACCATATATTTT. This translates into CASSFMRTGSSGNTIYF.

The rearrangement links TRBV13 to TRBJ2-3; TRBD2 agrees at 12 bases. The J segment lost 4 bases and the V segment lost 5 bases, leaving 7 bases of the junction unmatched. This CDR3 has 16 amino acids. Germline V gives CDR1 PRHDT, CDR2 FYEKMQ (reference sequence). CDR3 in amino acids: CASSRLAGGRADTQYF. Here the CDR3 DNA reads TGTGCCAGCAGCCGCCTAGCGGGGGGGAGGGCAGATACGCAGTATTTT. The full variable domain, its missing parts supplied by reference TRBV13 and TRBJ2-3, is AAGVIQSPRHLIKEKRETATLKCYPIPRHDTVYWYQQGPGQDPQFLISFYEKMQSDKGSIPDRFSAQQFSDYHSELNMSSLELGDSALYFCASSRLAGGRADTQYFGPGTRLTVL.

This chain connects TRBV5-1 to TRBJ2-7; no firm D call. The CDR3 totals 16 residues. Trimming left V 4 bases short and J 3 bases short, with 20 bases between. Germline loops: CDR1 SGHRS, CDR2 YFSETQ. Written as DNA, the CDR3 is TGCGCCAGCAGCCTGGGTCAATTGGCAGGTGGCTACGAGCAGTACTTC. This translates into CASSLGQLAGGYEQYF.

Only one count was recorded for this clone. CDR3 nucleotides: TGTGCCAGCAGTTCCTGGACAGGGGAAAGCACAGATACGCAGTATTTT. Its translation: CASSSWTGESTDTQYF. The V call is TRBV27, the J call TRBJ2-3, with 9 positions matching TRBD1. Germline-derived CDR1 and CDR2 are MNHEY and SMNVEV (reference sequence). This CDR3 spans 16 amino acids. V dropped 4 bases and J dropped 0; count of bases not matched to a gene: 5.

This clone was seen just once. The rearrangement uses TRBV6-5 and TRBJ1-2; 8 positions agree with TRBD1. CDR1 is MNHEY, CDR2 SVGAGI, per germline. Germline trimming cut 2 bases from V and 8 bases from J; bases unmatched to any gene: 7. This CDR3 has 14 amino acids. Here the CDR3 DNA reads TGTGCCAGCAGTTACCCGGCCGGACAGGGCGGCTACACCTTC. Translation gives CASSYPAGQGGYTF.

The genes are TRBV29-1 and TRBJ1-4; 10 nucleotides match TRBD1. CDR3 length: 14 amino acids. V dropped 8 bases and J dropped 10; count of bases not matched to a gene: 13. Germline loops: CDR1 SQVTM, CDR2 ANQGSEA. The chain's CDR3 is CSIPDDRGPGKLFF. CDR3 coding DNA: TGCAGCATCCCGGATGACAGGGGGCCAGGAAAACTGTTTTTT.

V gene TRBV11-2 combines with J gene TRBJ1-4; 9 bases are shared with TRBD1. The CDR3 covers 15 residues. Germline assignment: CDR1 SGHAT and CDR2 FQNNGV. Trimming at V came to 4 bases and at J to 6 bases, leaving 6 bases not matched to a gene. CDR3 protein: CASSSTGTGHEKLFF. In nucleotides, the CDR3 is TGTGCCAGCAGCTCAACCGGGACAGGGCATGAAAAACTGTTTTTT.

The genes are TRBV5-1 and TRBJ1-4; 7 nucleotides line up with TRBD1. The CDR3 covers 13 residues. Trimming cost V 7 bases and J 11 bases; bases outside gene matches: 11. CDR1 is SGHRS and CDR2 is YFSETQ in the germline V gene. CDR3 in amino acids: CASGSETGRKLFF. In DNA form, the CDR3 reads TGCGCCAGCGGATCCGAGACAGGGAGGAAACTGTTTTTT.

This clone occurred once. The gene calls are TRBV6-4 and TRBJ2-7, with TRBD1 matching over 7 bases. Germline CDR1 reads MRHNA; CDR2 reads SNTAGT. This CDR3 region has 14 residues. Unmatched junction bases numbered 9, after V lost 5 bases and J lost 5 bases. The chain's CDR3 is CASSRPGQRHEQYV. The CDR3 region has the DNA TGTGCCAGCAGTAGGCCGGGACAGAGACACGAGCAGTACGTC.

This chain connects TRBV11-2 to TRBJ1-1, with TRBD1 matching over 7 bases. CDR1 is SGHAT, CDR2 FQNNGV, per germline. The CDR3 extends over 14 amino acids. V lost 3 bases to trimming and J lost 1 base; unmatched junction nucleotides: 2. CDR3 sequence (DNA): TGTGCCAGCAGCTTGAGGACAGGGAACACTGAAGCTTTCTTT. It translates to CASSLRTGNTEAFF.

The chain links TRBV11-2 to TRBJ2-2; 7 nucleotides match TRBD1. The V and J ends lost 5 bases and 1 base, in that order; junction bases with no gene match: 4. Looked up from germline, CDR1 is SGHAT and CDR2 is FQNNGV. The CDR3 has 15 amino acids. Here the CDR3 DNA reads TGTGCCAGCAGCCGACAGGGATTGAACACCGGGGAGCTGTTTTTT. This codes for CASSRQGLNTGELFF.

The CDR3 nucleotides read TGTGCCAGCAGCCAAGTCGGGTCTGGCTACACCTTC. Protein sequence: CASSQVGSGYTF. V and J are TRBV3-1 (or the pseudogene TRBV3-2) and TRBJ1-2, with unresolved D. V shed 1 base and J shed 7 bases, with 7 bases lying between them. Germline V gene sequence: CDR1 LGHDT, CDR2 YNNKEL (reference sequence). The CDR3 sequence is 12 residues long.

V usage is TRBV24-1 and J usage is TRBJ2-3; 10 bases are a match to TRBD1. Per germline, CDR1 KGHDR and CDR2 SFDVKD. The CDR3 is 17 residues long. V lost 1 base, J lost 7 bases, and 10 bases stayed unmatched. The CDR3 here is CATSDFPTTGGSYTQYF. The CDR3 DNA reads TGTGCCACCAGTGATTTCCCTACGACAGGGGGCTCGTATACGCAGTATTTT.